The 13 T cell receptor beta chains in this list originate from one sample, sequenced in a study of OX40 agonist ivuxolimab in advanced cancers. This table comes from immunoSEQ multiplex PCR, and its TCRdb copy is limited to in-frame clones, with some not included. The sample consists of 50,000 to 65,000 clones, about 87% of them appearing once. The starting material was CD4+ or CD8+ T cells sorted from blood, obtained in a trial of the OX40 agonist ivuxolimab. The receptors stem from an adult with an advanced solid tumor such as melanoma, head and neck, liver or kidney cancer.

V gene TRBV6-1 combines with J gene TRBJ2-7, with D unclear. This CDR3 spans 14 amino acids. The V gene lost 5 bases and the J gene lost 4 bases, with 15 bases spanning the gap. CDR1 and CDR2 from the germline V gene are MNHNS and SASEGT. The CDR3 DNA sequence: TGTGCCAGCAGTTCCGGGTCCCAGATTTACGAGCAGTACTTC. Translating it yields CASSSGSQIYEQYF.

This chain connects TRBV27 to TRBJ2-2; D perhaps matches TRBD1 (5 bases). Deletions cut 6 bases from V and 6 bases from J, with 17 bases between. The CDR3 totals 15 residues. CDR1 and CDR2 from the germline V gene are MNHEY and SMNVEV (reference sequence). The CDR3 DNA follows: TGTGCCAGCAGCTTAGGGGCGCGATTAGCCGGGGAGCTGTTTTTT. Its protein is CASSLGARLAGELFF.

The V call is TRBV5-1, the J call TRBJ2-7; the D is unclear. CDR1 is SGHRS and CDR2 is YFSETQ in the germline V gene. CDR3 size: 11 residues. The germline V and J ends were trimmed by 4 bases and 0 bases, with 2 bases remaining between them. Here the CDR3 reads CASSTSYEQYF. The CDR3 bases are TGCGCCAGCAGCACCTCCTACGAGCAGTACTTC.

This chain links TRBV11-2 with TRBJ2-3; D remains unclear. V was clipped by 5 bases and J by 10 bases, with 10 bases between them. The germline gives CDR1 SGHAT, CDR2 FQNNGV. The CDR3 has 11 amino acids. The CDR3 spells CASSPQRAQYF. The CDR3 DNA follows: TGTGCCAGCAGCCCCCAGCGCGCGCAGTATTTT. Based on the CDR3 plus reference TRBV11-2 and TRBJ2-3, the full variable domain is EAGVAQSPRYKIIEKRQSVAFWCNPISGHATLYWYQQILGQGPKLLIQFQNNGVVDDSQLPKDRFSAERLKGVDSTLKIQPAKLEDSAVYLCASSPQRAQYFGPGTRLTVL.

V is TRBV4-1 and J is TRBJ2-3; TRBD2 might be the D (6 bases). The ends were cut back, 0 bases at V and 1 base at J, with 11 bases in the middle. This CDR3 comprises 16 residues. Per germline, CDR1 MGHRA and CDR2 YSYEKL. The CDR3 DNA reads TGCGCCAGCAGCCAAGAAATCGGAGGGGGCACAGATACGCAGTATTTT. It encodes CASSQEIGGGTDTQYF.

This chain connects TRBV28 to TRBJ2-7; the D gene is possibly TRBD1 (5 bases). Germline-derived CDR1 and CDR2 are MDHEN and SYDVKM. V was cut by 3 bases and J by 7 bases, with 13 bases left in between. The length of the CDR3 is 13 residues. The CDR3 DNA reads TGTGCCAGCAGTTTCTTTGGTACAGGTGAGCAGTACTTC. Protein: CASSFFGTGEQYF.

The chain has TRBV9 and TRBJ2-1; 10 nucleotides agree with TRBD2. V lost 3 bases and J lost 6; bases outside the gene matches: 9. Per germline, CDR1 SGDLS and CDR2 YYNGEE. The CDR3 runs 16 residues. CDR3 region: CASSDTSGLAANEQFF. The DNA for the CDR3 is TGTGCCAGCAGCGACACCTCTGGACTAGCGGCCAATGAGCAGTTCTTC.

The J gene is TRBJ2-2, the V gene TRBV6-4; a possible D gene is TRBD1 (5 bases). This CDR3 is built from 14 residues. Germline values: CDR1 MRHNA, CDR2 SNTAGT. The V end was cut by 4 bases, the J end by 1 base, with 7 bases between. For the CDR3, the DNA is TGTGCCAGCAGTGCACAGGAGAACACCGGGGAGCTGTTTTTT. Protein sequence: CASSAQENTGELFF.

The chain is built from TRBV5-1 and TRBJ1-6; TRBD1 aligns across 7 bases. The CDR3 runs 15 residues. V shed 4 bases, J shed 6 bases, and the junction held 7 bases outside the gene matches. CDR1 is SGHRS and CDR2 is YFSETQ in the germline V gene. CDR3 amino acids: CASSPTDRVNSPLHF. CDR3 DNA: TGCGCCAGCAGCCCGACTGACAGGGTTAATTCACCCCTCCACTTT.

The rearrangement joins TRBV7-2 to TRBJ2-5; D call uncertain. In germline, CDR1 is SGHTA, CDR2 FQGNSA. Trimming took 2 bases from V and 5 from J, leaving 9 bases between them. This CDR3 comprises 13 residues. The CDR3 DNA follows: TGTGCCAGCAGCTTAAACAATCGGGAGACCCAGTACTTC. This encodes CASSLNNRETQYF.

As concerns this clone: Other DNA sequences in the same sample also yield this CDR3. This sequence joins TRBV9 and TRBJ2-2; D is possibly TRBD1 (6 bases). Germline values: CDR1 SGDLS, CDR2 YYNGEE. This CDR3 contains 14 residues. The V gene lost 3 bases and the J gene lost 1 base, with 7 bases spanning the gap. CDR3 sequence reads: CASSGTVNTGELFF. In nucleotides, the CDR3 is TGTGCCAGCAGCGGGACAGTGAACACCGGGGAGCTGTTTTTT.

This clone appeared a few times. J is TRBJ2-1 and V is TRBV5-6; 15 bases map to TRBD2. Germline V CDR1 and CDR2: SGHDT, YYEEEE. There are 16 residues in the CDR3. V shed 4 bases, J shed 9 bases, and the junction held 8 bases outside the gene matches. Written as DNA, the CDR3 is TGTGCCAGCAGCATAGGACTAGCGGGAGGGGCGGTTGAGCAGTTCTTC. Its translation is CASSIGLAGGAVEQFF.

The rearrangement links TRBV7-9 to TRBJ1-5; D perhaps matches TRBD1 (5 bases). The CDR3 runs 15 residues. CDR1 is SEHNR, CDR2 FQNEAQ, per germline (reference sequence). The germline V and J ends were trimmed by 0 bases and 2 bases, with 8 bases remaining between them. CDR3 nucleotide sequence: TGTGCCAGCAGCTTAGCAGGGGCAGGCAATCAGCCCCAGCATTTT. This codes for CASSLAGAGNQPQHF.